This T cell receptor beta chain was sequenced during a study of cytomegalovirus exposure and HLA in healthy donors. The PCR had 60 Vbeta and 13 Jbeta primers. Clones were read by immunoSEQ multiplex PCR, and TCRdb kept only the in-frame ones, dropping some. This table holds approximately 150,000 clones, 61% found once. CDR3 length: 14 residues. Trimming shortened V by 7 bases and J by 4 bases, and 14 bases separated the two germline ends. CDR1 and CDR2 (germline): PRHDT, FYEKMQ (reference sequence). General study results and limits: Sequencing depth roughly uniform across donors was assumed in presence/absence analyses. In a later analysis, common viral pathogens appeared linked to several of the most significant clusters. Per published reports, the classifier diagnosed cytomegalovirus status with high specificity and sensitivity. In a later analysis, CMV-associated beta chains were mostly HLA-associated, it appeared.

In its sample, this clone was seen a few times. What it recognizes is unknown. The TCR was taken from a male donor in good health and CMV-seronegative. Specimen: PBMCs. The V and J genes are TRBV13 and TRBJ1-5; tentative D call: TRBD1 (6 bases). This chain's CDR3 is CASNRGGGNQPQHF. CDR3 bases: TGTGCCAGCAACCGAGGGGGGGGTAATCAGCCCCAGCATTTT.